The clone carrying this T cell receptor beta chain was counted a few times. Its antigen is undetermined. A J-beta primer mix and a sample-barcoded 5' primer were used in a second PCR of about 6 to 12 cycles. Every sample returned 2.5 million or more CDR3-containing paired-end reads. Each CDR3 protein gets one entry after TCRdb re-called the 5' RACE reads with MiXCR. This table has more than 1,000,000 distinct CDR3 sequences, around 25% appearing once. This sample is drawn from a study of blood T cells in healthy people across ages. Study results and limitations: It was the long-lived donors that had more naive CD4+ cells and higher diversity than aged donors.

Every sample yielded at least 6 million isolated PBMCs. CDR1 and CDR2 (germline): MDHEN, SYDVKM. This CDR3 has 15 amino acids. Trimming removed 5 bases at V and 0 bases at J, with 11 bases between. The sample also formed part of further work on T cells of mothers and their children. That study adds: For cDNA synthesis, the complete extracted RNA was used (roughly 1.5 ug per 15 ul).

V is TRBV28 and J is TRBJ2-4; no reliable D call. The sample comprised blood. The receptor was isolated from a girl aged 2 to 9 in good health. The CDR3 DNA follows: TGTGCCAGCAGTCCCTCTTGGGAAGCCAAAAACATTCAGTACTTC. Translating it yields CASSPSWEAKNIQYF.